This T cell receptor beta chain was captured in a study of cytomegalovirus exposure and HLA in healthy donors. Clones were sequenced by immunoSEQ multiplex PCR, and TCRdb holds only the in-frame ones, with some missing. The sample contains about 190,000 clones, roughly 86% of which appear only once. V lost 4 bases and J lost 1, with 7 bases in between. CDR3 size: 12 residues. CDR1 is SQVTM, CDR2 ANQGSEA, per germline. The chain combines TRBV29-1 with TRBJ1-1; D may be TRBD1 (6 bases). Source material: PBMCs. The TCR comes from a woman under 30 in good health and CMV-seronegative. The CDR3 reads CSVAGQNTEAFF. CDR3 nucleotide sequence: TGCAGCGTTGCGGGACAGAACACTGAAGCTTTCTTT.